One and the same sample provided the 15 T cell receptor beta chains below, sequenced in a study of T-cell memory formation after mild COVID-19. TCRdb re-derived calls from the 5' RACE reads in MiXCR, one entry per CDR3 protein. The sample lists 100,000 to 140,000 distinct CDR3 sequences, approximately 15% seen once, with about 39% in the top ten. Sequencing input: PBMCs or a T cell subset sorted from them (not recorded which). Receptor source: a man younger than 35 who had mild COVID-19 (a few samples of this study predate the infection). Cell type and time point are not known.

This clonotype was counted a few times. The CDR3 does not end in the conserved phenylalanine or tryptophan, so this is likely a read error. The limits of the CDR3 on the DNA are not certain, so only TCRdb's listed CDR3 is given. The chain couples TRBV27 to TRBJ2-1; TRBD2 is taken as the D call from the table, unchecked against the DNA. CDR1 is MNHEY, CDR2 SMNVEV, per germline (reference sequence). The CDR3 is 11 residues long, ends included. CDR3 residues: CASSLISGGVV.

This clonotype was seen a handful of times. The chain couples TRBV11-2 to TRBJ2-2, with D possibly being TRBD2 (6 bases). The CDR3 is 15 amino acids. Per germline, CDR1 SGHAT and CDR2 FQNNGV. Between the trimmed V and J ends, which lost 5 bases and 4 bases, there was a span of 14 bases. CDR3 bases: TGTGCCAGCAGCAGTTGGGACTCTACCACCGGGGAGCTGTTTTTT. Protein: CASSSWDSTTGELFF.

This rearrangement joins TRBV4-3 to TRBJ2-1, with D possibly TRBD2 on 6 matching bases. Germline-derived CDR1 and CDR2 are LGHNA and YSLEER. The CDR3 sequence is 15 residues long. V was trimmed by 4 bases and J by 6 bases, leaving 16 bases between them. As DNA, the CDR3 is TGCGCCAGCAGCCGCAACCGGGGGAGTGGCAATGAGCAGTTCTTC. This translates into CASSRNRGSGNEQFF.

This clonotype was observed a handful of times. The chain combines TRBV7-9 with TRBJ2-2; TRBD1 might be the D (5 bases). This CDR3 is 15 amino acids long. Between the trimmed V and J ends, which lost 5 bases and 2 bases, there was a span of 12 bases. Per germline, CDR1 SEHNR and CDR2 FQNEAQ (reference sequence). The CDR3 nucleotides are TGTGCCAGCAGCAATGGGGCCGGAAACACCGGGGAGCTGTTTTTT. This gives the protein CASSNGAGNTGELFF. Based on the CDR3 plus reference TRBV7-9 and TRBJ2-2, the full variable domain is DTGVSQNPRHKITKRGQNVTFRCDPISEHNRLYWYRQTLGQGPEFLTYFQNEAQLEKSRLLSDRFSAERPKGSFSTLEIQRTEQGDSAMYLCASSNGAGNTGELFFGEGSRLTVL.

CDR3 sequence: CASIRAAGKGTDTQYF. The CDR3 nucleotides read TGTGCCAGCATCAGAGCCGCAGGGAAAGGCACAGATACGCAGTATTTT. This chain links TRBV7-9 with TRBJ2-3, with D perhaps matching TRBD1 (5 bases). Germline CDR1 SEHNR, CDR2 FQNEAQ (reference sequence). CDR3 length: 16 amino acids. V was shortened by 7 bases and J by 1 base, with 18 bases between the two germline ends.

In its sample, this clonotype was seen many times. The V gene is TRBV3-1, the J gene TRBJ2-2; 7 bases agree with TRBD1. Germline V CDR1 and CDR2: LGHDT, YNNKEL (reference sequence). With 4 bases clipped from V and 4 bases from J, the junction kept 6 bases outside the gene matches. The CDR3 totals 15 residues. CDR3 in DNA: TGTGCCAGCAGCCCCTCCAGGGGGTCCACCGGGGAGCTGTTTTTT. Its protein is CASSPSRGSTGELFF. The full variable domain, in which reference TRBV3-1 and TRBJ2-2 provide the parts outside the CDR3, is DTAVSQTPKYLVTQMGNDKSIKCEQNLGHDTMYWYKQDSKKFLKIMFSYNNKELIINETVPNRFSPKSPDKAHLNLHINSLELGDSAVYFCASSPSRGSTGELFFGEGSRLTVL.

J is TRBJ2-3 and V is TRBV20-1, with 7 bases aligning to TRBD2. V lost 1 base and J lost 2; bases outside the gene matches: 6. Germline lookup yields CDR1 DFQATT and CDR2 SNEGSKA (reference sequence). The CDR3 consists of 15 residues. For the CDR3, the DNA is TGCAGTGCTAGAGGTGGCCTAGCGGTCACAGATACGCAGTATTTT. Protein sequence: CSARGGLAVTDTQYF.

The chain carries TRBV12-3 or TRBV12-4 and TRBJ2-5; D ambiguous. V gave up 8 bases and J gave up 0 bases, with 7 bases separating them. This CDR3 comprises 12 residues. CDR3 sequence (DNA): TGTGCCAGCGGGCTAGACCAAGAGACCCAGTACTTC. This sequence encodes CASGLDQETQYF.

The chain couples TRBV19 to TRBJ1-5, with TRBD1 matching 9 bases. The CDR3 has 13 residues. Germline V lookup: CDR1 LNHDA, CDR2 SQIVND (reference sequence). V shed 10 bases, J shed 7 bases, and the junction held 8 bases outside the gene matches. CDR3 loop: CAIGGQGQQPQHF. DNA for the CDR3: TGTGCCATAGGGGGACAGGGCCAGCAGCCCCAGCATTTT.

This clonotype is labeled medium-sized. This chain joins TRBV6-5 and TRBJ2-3; the D is unclear. Germline CDR1 is MNHEY and CDR2 is SVGAGI. The CDR3 totals 15 residues. Trimming shortened V by 0 bases and J by 1 base, and 8 bases separated the two germline ends. CDR3 loop: CASSYSLGRTDTQYF. Here the CDR3 DNA reads TGTGCCAGCAGTTACTCGTTGGGCCGCACAGATACGCAGTATTTT.

This clonotype has more than one count but fewer than ten. The gene calls are TRBV25-1 and TRBJ1-6; a possible D gene is TRBD1 (6 bases). Germline CDR1 MGHDK, CDR2 SYGVNS. V lost 3 bases and J lost 9, with 21 bases in between. CDR3 length: 17 amino acids. CDR3 protein: CASSDFSGGLLGSPLHF. CDR3 nucleotides: TGTGCCAGCAGTGATTTTAGCGGGGGGCTCTTGGGTTCACCCCTCCACTTT.

In this sample, this clonotype turned up many times. The CDR3 DNA sequence: TGCAGCTCCTCCCCCTTTGATGAGCAGTTCTTC. This sequence encodes CSSSPFDEQFF. The chain carries TRBV29-1 and TRBJ2-1; D gene uncertain. V lost 8 bases and J lost 8, with 13 bases in between. Germline V lookup: CDR1 SQVTM, CDR2 ANQGSEA. The CDR3 runs to 11 residues.

This sequence joins TRBV4-3 and TRBJ2-2; D possibly corresponds to TRBD2 (7 bases). CDR1 is LGHNA, CDR2 YSLEER, per germline. This CDR3 spans 16 amino acids. Trimming took off 3 bases at V and 3 bases at J, with 14 bases between the two ends. The CDR3 DNA reads TGCGCCAGCAGCCACGTTACAGGGAGGGACACCGGGGAGCTGTTTTTT. Translated, it gives CASSHVTGRDTGELFF.

This clonotype was detected a few times. V gene TRBV28 combines with J gene TRBJ2-7, with D tentatively TRBD2 (7 bases). The V end lost 2 bases, the J end lost 4 bases, and 12 bases lay between the germline ends. Germline V CDR1 and CDR2: MDHEN, SYDVKM. CDR3 length equals 14 residues. The CDR3 region has the DNA TGTGCCAGCAGTTTACAACAGGGACTATACGAGCAGTACGTC. Its protein product is CASSLQQGLYEQYV.

This clonotype was observed a few times. The J gene is TRBJ2-2, the V gene TRBV19, with D possibly being TRBD2 (5 bases). The CDR3 consists of 10 residues. Germline V CDR1 and CDR2: LNHDA, SQIVND (reference sequence). Trimming cost V 9 bases and J 7 bases, with 6 bases left between them. CDR3 amino acids: CASRGGELFF. The CDR3, as DNA: TGTGCCAGCCGGGGCGGGGAGCTGTTTTTT.